The sequence of this T cell receptor beta chain was determined in a study of cytomegalovirus exposure and HLA in healthy donors. General observations from the study: In a later analysis, productive TCRs from donors in an Asian-associated ancestry cluster reportedly carried fewer N-insertions than the cohort mean. HLA restriction was apparent for most CMV-associated TCR beta chains in a later analysis.

Each donor was healthy, and each was a bone marrow donor. Germline V lookup: CDR1 LNHDA, CDR2 SQIVND (reference sequence). The CDR3 spans 13 residues. V lost 5 bases and J lost 7, with 14 bases in between. Regarding this clone: The antigen remains undetermined.

Primers: 60 Vbeta forward and 13 Jbeta reverse. Assay: immunoSEQ multiplex PCR; the TCRdb copy retains only in-frame clones and omits some. This repertoire comprises under 130,000 clones; its ten largest clones make up about 0.59%. The V call is TRBV19, the J call TRBJ2-5, with D perhaps matching TRBD2 (6 bases). Sequenced sample: PBMCs. The sequence came from a man between 45 and 60 years old in good health and CMV-seronegative. The CDR3 nucleotides read TGTGCCAGTAGTCCAACGGGGGTAAGGACCCAGTACTTC. Residues: CASSPTGVRTQYF. The whole variable domain, filled in from reference TRBV19 and TRBJ2-5, reads DGGITQSPKYLFRKEGQNVTLSCEQNLNHDAMYWYRQDPGQGLRLIYYSQIVNDFQKGDIAEGYSVSREKKESFPLTVTSAQKNPTAFYLCASSPTGVRTQYFGPGTRLLVL.